This is a list of T cell receptor beta chains from one sample in a study of siplizumab effects on memory and regulatory T cells. The data were produced by immunoSEQ multiplex PCR, yet TCRdb's version contains in-frame clones alone and is incomplete. The repertoire includes 92,000 or so clones, 90% of them detected once, and about 16% sits in the top ten. Material: CD4+ T cells sorted from blood. The receptor source for this set is a human donor in good health. Both conserved end residues are part of each CDR3. The D gene is left open where the match is weak. Expanded clones get a size class; other rows say once, few or many, or leave the size out.

NA	TRBV7-3	TRBD1	TRBJ2-1	CASSRGQDNEQFF	TGTGCCAGCAGCCGTGGACAGGACAATGAGCAGTTCTTC
NA	TRBV5-1	NA	TRBJ2-3	CASSRRGADTQYF	TGCGCCAGCAGCCGGCGGGGAGCAGATACGCAGTATTTT
NA	TRBV12-5	TRBD1	TRBJ1-2	CASALTGVVGYTF	TGTGCTAGTGCTCTAACAGGGGTGGTCGGCTACACCTTC
many	TRBV5-6	NA	TRBJ1-2	CASSLEGYGYTF	TGTGCCAGCAGCTTGGAGGGTTATGGCTACACCTTC
NA	TRBV7-9	NA	TRBJ2-3	CASSLSDRTDTQYF	TGTGCCAGCAGCTTGTCGGACCGCACAGATACGCAGTATTTT
NA	TRBV28	NA	TRBJ1-2	CASSLDGQNYGYTF	TGTGCCAGCAGTTTGGACGGACAGAACTATGGCTACACCTTC
NA	TRBV6-1	NA	TRBJ2-2	CASRPRVTGELFF	TGTGCCAGCAGGCCAAGGGTCACCGGGGAGCTGTTTTTT
NA	TRBV7-3	NA	TRBJ2-6	CASSLRVAEERSGANVLTF	TGTGCCAGCAGCTTAAGGGTCGCGGAGGAGCGGTCTGGGGCCAACGTCCTGACTTTC
NA	TRBV10-3	NA	TRBJ2-5	CAISVGNPGETQYF	TGTGCCATCAGCGTAGGGAATCCGGGAGAGACCCAGTACTTC
NA	TRBV2	TRBD2	TRBJ2-1	CASRGLAGGNEQFF	TGTGCCAGCAGAGGACTAGCGGGAGGCAATGAGCAGTTCTTC
NA	TRBV11-3	TRBD2	TRBJ2-3	CASSPRTSGGTDTQYF	TGTGCCAGCAGCCCAAGGACTAGCGGGGGCACAGATACGCAGTATTTT
NA	TRBV12-5	NA	TRBJ2-7	CASGLVFRSSQGEQYF	TGTGCTAGTGGTTTGGTCTTTCGGAGCTCCCAAGGCGAGCAGTACTTC
NA	TRBV6-4	NA	TRBJ2-5	CASSEQGGETQYF	TGTGCCAGCAGTGAACAGGGAGGGGAGACCCAGTACTTC
NA	TRBV18	NA	TRBJ1-4	CASSPPEGISEKLFF	TGTGCCAGCTCACCACCGGAGGGAATCAGTGAAAAACTGTTTTTT
NA	TRBV19	TRBD1	TRBJ1-1	CASSPKLGTGDAEAFF	TGTGCCAGTAGTCCTAAGTTGGGGACAGGGGACGCTGAAGCTTTCTTT
NA	TRBV7-9	NA	TRBJ2-1	CASTLEASRSYNEQFF	TGTGCCAGCACCCTAGAGGCTAGTCGCTCCTACAATGAGCAGTTCTTC
once	TRBV29-1	TRBD2	TRBJ2-1	CSVEVASGGSNEQFF	TGCAGCGTTGAAGTGGCCAGCGGGGGGTCCAATGAGCAGTTCTTC
NA	TRBV7-3	NA	TRBJ1-2	CASSLGRRDEENYGYTF	TGTGCCAGCAGCTTAGGTCGCAGGGACGAAGAGAACTATGGCTACACCTTC
NA	TRBV27	TRBD2	TRBJ2-7	CASSSPPSGAYEQYF	TGTGCCAGCAGTTCCCCCCCTAGCGGGGCCTACGAGCAGTACTTC
NA	TRBV7-8	NA	TRBJ2-1	CASSLVYNEQFF	TGTGCCAGCAGCTTAGTCTACAATGAGCAGTTCTTC
NA	TRBV4-1	TRBD1	TRBJ2-6	CASSQDQRGTGRSGANVLTF	TGCGCCAGCAGCCAAGATCAGAGGGGGACAGGCCGCTCTGGGGCCAACGTCCTGACTTTC
NA	TRBV11-2	NA	TRBJ2-2	CASSLGGAGELFF	TGTGCCAGCAGCTTAGGTGGGGCCGGGGAGCTGTTTTTT
NA	TRBV5-1	NA	TRBJ2-6	CASSLAAGSGANVLTF	TGCGCCAGCAGCTTGGCAGCTGGATCTGGGGCCAACGTCCTGACTTTC
once	TRBV5-6	TRBD2	TRBJ2-1	CASSLDRGTRPREQFF	TGTGCCAGCAGCTTGGATAGGGGGACTAGGCCAAGAGAGCAGTTCTTC
NA	TRBV6-5	NA	TRBJ2-7	CASRQARGSSYEQYF	TGTGCCAGCAGACAAGCCAGGGGCAGCTCCTACGAGCAGTACTTC
NA	TRBV11-3	NA	TRBJ2-1	CASSLGESASGEQFF	TGTGCCAGCAGCTTGGGGGAGTCCGCCTCCGGTGAGCAGTTCTTC
NA	TRBV7-9	NA	TRBJ2-1	CASSSPSGEEQFF	TGTGCCAGCAGCTCCCCTTCTGGGGAGGAACAGTTCTTC
NA	TRBV7-2	TRBD2	TRBJ2-7	CASSLVGGRAYEQYF	TGTGCCAGCAGCTTAGTGGGGGGGAGGGCCTACGAGCAGTACTTC
NA	TRBV7-2	NA	TRBJ1-5	CASSRGNQPQHF	TGTGCCAGCAGCAGGGGAAATCAGCCCCAGCATTTT
NA	TRBV10-3	TRBD1	TRBJ1-2	CAIRPRDREYTF	TGTGCCATCAGACCCCGGGACAGGGAATACACCTTC
once	TRBV16	NA	TRBJ1-5	CASSQSGRNQPQHF	TGTGCCAGCAGCCAATCCGGGAGGAATCAGCCCCAGCATTTT
NA	TRBV5-1	TRBD2	TRBJ2-1	CASSLDGRGFGDEQFF	TGCGCCAGCAGCTTGGACGGGAGGGGTTTTGGAGATGAGCAGTTCTTC
NA	TRBV7-2	TRBD1	TRBJ2-7	CASSLAGQAYEQYF	TGTGCCAGCAGCTTAGCTGGACAGGCCTACGAGCAGTACTTC
NA	TRBV19	NA	TRBJ2-2	CASSLDTLPTGELFF	TGTGCCAGTAGTTTGGACACATTGCCGACCGGGGAGCTGTTTTTT
NA	TRBV7-8	TRBD2	TRBJ2-1	CASSSTKPGTRSYNEQFF	TGTGCCAGCAGCTCCACCAAACCCGGGACTAGGTCCTACAATGAGCAGTTCTTC
NA	TRBV18	TRBD1	TRBJ2-7	CASSPRQGNSYEQYF	TGTGCCAGCTCACCACGACAGGGAAATTCCTACGAGCAGTACTTC
NA	TRBV6-1	NA	TRBJ1-1	CASSRDGVATEAFF	TGTGCCAGCAGTCGGGACGGGGTGGCCACTGAAGCTTTCTTT